This TCR beta chain derives from a study of vaccination and CD4 T cells after COVID-19. Oncomine TCR Beta short-read sequencing was applied to DNA from cultured CD4+ T cells. Genomic DNA was isolated from cultured CD4+ T cells. TCRdb re-derived calls from the PCR reads in MiXCR, one entry per CDR3 protein. Of some 13,000 distinct CDR3 sequences listed, roughly three fifths were seen once; the top ten hold 6.5% to 9%. Trimming cost V 3 bases and J 8 bases, with 25 bases left between them. The CDR3 is 18 amino acids. This clonotype was counted once. Antigen unknown. Documented treatment: roughly ten-day PBMC culture with coronavirus spike peptide pools or control peptides (ViraFEST assay).

V is TRBV23-1 and J is TRBJ1-4; D perhaps matches TRBD1 (5 bases). TRBV23-1 has ORF status, its function being uncertain. The sample consisted of CD4+ T cells from blood, cultured in vitro. The sequence came from a human donor who had recovered from COVID-19. For the CDR3, the DNA is TGCGCCAGCAGTCACACCGGGGCCCCTCCCATCCAAATAGAAAAACTGTTTTTT. Translation: CASSHTGAPPIQIEKLFF.